These 20 T cell receptor beta chains share one sample of origin, sequenced in a study of vaccination and CD4 T cells after COVID-19. Treatment denoted: roughly 11-day PBMC culture with coronavirus spike peptide pools or control peptides (ViraFEST assay). Researchers used the Oncomine TCR Beta short-read assay to sequence DNA from cultured CD4+ T cells. TCRdb analysed the PCR reads with MiXCR anew, one entry per CDR3 protein. The profile shows 15,000 or so distinct CDR3 sequences, 43% of them singletons. Their target antigens are unknown. The specimen was CD4+ T cells from blood, cultured in vitro. These receptors were obtained from a human donor who had recovered from COVID-19.

V and J are TRBV20-1 and TRBJ1-2, with D possibly TRBD1 on 5 matching bases. V lost 3 bases and J 4 bases, leaving 24 bases between the germline ends. Germline loops: CDR1 DFQATT, CDR2 SNEGSKA (reference sequence). CDR3 length: 17 amino acids. CDR3 DNA sequence: TGCAGTGCTAGGTTACGGGGCGGGATTGGGACGGGCTATGGCTACACCTTC. Protein product: CSARLRGGIGTGYGYTF.

The chain recombines TRBV24-1 with TRBJ2-1, with D tentatively TRBD1 (7 bases). V shed 5 bases and J shed 6 bases, with 19 bases lying between them. Looked up from germline, CDR1 is KGHDR and CDR2 is SFDVKD. The CDR3 totals 16 residues. DNA of the CDR3: TGTGCCACCAGTGCCCCCAGGGGGGCGGTAAGCAATGAGCAGTTCTTC. Protein product: CATSAPRGAVSNEQFF.

V gene TRBV7-6 combines with J gene TRBJ2-2; no firm D call. V lost 5 bases to trimming and J lost 1 base, with 14 bases between them. The CDR3 consists of 16 residues. Germline assignment: CDR1 SGHVS and CDR2 FNYEAQ. This chain's CDR3 is CASSPTTAVNTGELFF. CDR3 sequence (DNA): TGTGCCAGCAGCCCCACGACCGCAGTGAACACCGGGGAGCTGTTTTTT.

The chain couples TRBV21-1 to TRBJ2-1. TRBV21-1 is deemed a pseudogene. There are 12 residues in the CDR3. The CDR3 loop is CASSKAVGEQFF. CDR3 nucleotides: TGTGCCAGCAGCAAAGCAGTTGGTGAGCAGTTCTTC.

This clonotype was recorded a few times. This chain links TRBV2 with TRBJ2-3; TRBD2 matches 10 bases. Trimming took 4 bases from V and 3 from J; bases not matched to a gene: 7. Germline-derived CDR1 and CDR2 are SNHLY and FYNNEI. This CDR3 contains 16 residues. The DNA of the CDR3 is TGTGCCAGCAGTGGGCGGGGACTAGCGAAAACAGATACGCAGTATTTT. The encoded protein is CASSGRGLAKTDTQYF.

This rearrangement joins TRBV11-3 to TRBJ1-2; possible D gene TRBD1, 5 bases. V was pared by 4 bases and J by 5 bases, with 11 bases between. The V gene's germline CDR1 is SGHNT and CDR2 YENEEA. This CDR3 spans 13 amino acids. The CDR3 DNA reads TGTGCCAGCAGCTATGGGACGGATTATGGCTACACCTTC. This sequence encodes CASSYGTDYGYTF.

This sequence joins TRBV23-1 and TRBJ2-5; weak D call: TRBD1 (7 bases). TRBV23-1 counts as an open reading frame of uncertain function. The CDR3 loop spans 21 amino acids. Trimming left V 0 bases short and J 2 bases short, with 28 bases between. CDR3 DNA sequence: TGCGCCAGCAGTCAATCATGGGGCTGGACAGGAGTGGGGGGCCTACAAGAGACCCAGTACTTC. Its protein is CASSQSWGWTGVGGLQETQYF.

In its sample, this clonotype was seen a few times. The chain uses TRBV27 and TRBJ1-6; 7 bases fit TRBD1. In germline, CDR1 is MNHEY, CDR2 SMNVEV (reference sequence). The CDR3 contains 16 residues. Losses at the gene ends were 6 bases for V and 7 bases for J; bases not matched to a gene: 12. In DNA form, the CDR3 reads TGTGCCAGCAGGACAGGGTATAAGGTTATAAATTCACCCCTCCACTTT. The encoded protein is CASRTGYKVINSPLHF.

The chain uses TRBV24-1 and TRBJ1-2; weak D call: TRBD1 (6 bases). Germline lookup yields CDR1 KGHDR and CDR2 SFDVKD. CDR3 length: 14 amino acids. The germline V and J ends were trimmed by 4 bases and 4 bases, with 12 bases remaining between them. This CDR3 reads CATSEPDRFYGYTF. The CDR3 bases are TGTGCCACCAGTGAACCAGACAGGTTCTATGGCTACACCTTC.

The V call is TRBV20-1, the J call TRBJ1-4; 12 bases are shared with TRBD1. CDR1 DFQATT and CDR2 SNEGSKA come from the germline V gene (reference sequence). V lost 1 base to trimming and J lost 7 bases; unmatched junction nucleotides: 1. The CDR3 has 14 amino acids. This chain's CDR3 is CSARAGQGAEKLFF. The CDR3 coding sequence is TGCAGTGCTAGAGCGGGACAGGGGGCTGAAAAACTGTTTTTT.

The chain recombines TRBV6-1 with TRBJ2-3, with TRBD2 as a possible D gene (6 bases). Germline V gene lookup returns CDR1 MNHNS and CDR2 SASEGT. There are 14 residues in the CDR3. The V and J ends lost 5 bases and 2 bases respectively, with 11 bases between them. In nucleotides, the CDR3 is TGTGCCAGCAGTCCGGGACTCTACACAGATACGCAGTATTTT. Encoded protein: CASSPGLYTDTQYF.

CDR3 sequence reads: CASSRTRGYEQYF. Written as DNA, the CDR3 is TGTGCCAGCAGTAGGACCCGCGGGTACGAGCAGTACTTC. This chain joins TRBV6-1 and TRBJ2-7, with D possibly being TRBD2 (5 bases). V shed 5 bases and J shed 4 bases, with 12 bases lying between them. The germline V gene encodes CDR1 MNHNS and CDR2 SASEGT. The CDR3 covers 13 residues.

A few counts support this clonotype. The rearrangement uses TRBV6-1 and TRBJ1-2; 9 positions agree with TRBD1. This CDR3 region has 14 residues. Germline CDR1 reads MNHNS; CDR2 reads SASEGT. J lost 7 bases, V lost 5 bases, and 8 bases had no gene match. The chain's CDR3 is CASSKHRDRAGYTF. DNA of the CDR3: TGTGCCAGCAGTAAACACCGGGACAGGGCTGGCTACACCTTC.

This clonotype has just one count. The chain combines TRBV20-1 with TRBJ1-2, with TRBD1 matching 7 bases. CDR1 and CDR2 (germline): DFQATT, SNEGSKA (reference sequence). V gave up 6 bases and J gave up 4 bases; unmatched junction bases: 11. The CDR3 contains 14 residues. This CDR3 reads CSAVYYRGGYGYTF. DNA for the CDR3: TGCAGTGCCGTATACTACAGGGGCGGCTATGGCTACACCTTC.

This clonotype has more than one count but fewer than ten. The chain's CDR3 is CASSFSEGQPQHF. In DNA form, the CDR3 reads TGTGCCAGCAGTTTTAGTGAGGGTCAGCCCCAGCATTTT. The chain employs TRBV12-3 or TRBV12-4 and TRBJ1-5; no clear D gene. The ends were cut back, 3 bases at V and 6 bases at J, with 9 bases in the middle. There are 13 residues in the CDR3.

This clonotype has more than one count but fewer than ten. V and J are TRBV2 and TRBJ1-5; a possible D gene is TRBD1 (5 bases). Germline CDR1 and CDR2: SNHLY and FYNNEI. V shed 1 base and J shed 7 bases, with 14 bases lying between them. The CDR3 has 15 amino acids. The CDR3 sequence is CASSEEPGAGQPQHF. The CDR3 region has the DNA TGTGCCAGCAGTGAAGAACCCGGGGCCGGACAGCCCCAGCATTTT.

The table lists this clonotype with a few counts. The gene calls are TRBV12-3 or TRBV12-4 and TRBJ1-1; D is undetermined. Trimming shortened V by 2 bases and J by 6 bases, and 4 bases separated the two germline ends. CDR3 size: 11 residues. The CDR3 sequence is CASSLHAEAFF. In nucleotides, the CDR3 is TGTGCCAGCAGTTTACACGCTGAAGCTTTCTTT.

The CDR3 nucleotides read TGTGCCAGCAGCTTACCTAGCGGAATATACGAGCAGTACTTC. Translating gives CASSLPSGIYEQYF. This chain joins TRBV7-2 and TRBJ2-7, with 7 bases aligning to TRBD2. The CDR3 consists of 14 residues. V trimming: 2 bases; J trimming: 4 bases; junction bases outside the gene matches: 5. Germline loops: CDR1 SGHTA, CDR2 FQGNSA.

The chain joins TRBV5-1 to TRBJ1-1, with 8 bases aligning to TRBD1. This CDR3 has 14 amino acids. The germline V gene encodes CDR1 SGHRS and CDR2 YFSETQ. The J segment lost 1 base and the V segment lost 5 bases, leaving 4 bases of the junction unmatched. The CDR3 DNA sequence: TGCGCCAGCAGGCTTGGGACAGGGAACACTGAAGCTTTCTTT. Its translation: CASRLGTGNTEAFF. The entire variable domain, with the rest obtained from reference TRBV5-1 and TRBJ1-1, is as follows: KAGVTQTPRYLIKTRGQQVTLSCSPISGHRSVSWYQQTPGQGLQFLFEYFSETQRNKGNFPGRFSGRQFSNSRSEMNVSTLELGDSALYLCASRLGTGNTEAFFGQGTRLTVV.

This clonotype appeared a few times. The genes are TRBV7-9 and TRBJ2-2; 8 bases match TRBD2. CDR1 is SEHNR, CDR2 FQNEAQ, per germline (reference sequence). J was trimmed by 6 bases and V by 2 bases; bases with no gene match: 8. The CDR3 length is 16 residues. CDR3 in amino acids: CASSLLASGWSGELFF. The CDR3 DNA sequence: TGTGCCAGCAGCTTACTTGCTAGCGGGTGGTCCGGGGAGCTGTTTTTT.